The clone carrying this TCR beta chain was found a few times. Germline V CDR1 and CDR2: DFQATT, SNEGSKA (reference sequence). Trimming cost V 6 bases and J 0 bases; bases outside gene matches: 10. This CDR3 comprises 15 residues. The data were obtained in a study of blood T cells in healthy people across ages. It was with a sample-barcoded 5' primer and a J-beta primer mix that a second PCR of roughly 6 to 11 cycles was run. TCRdb analysed the 5' RACE reads with MiXCR anew, one entry per CDR3 protein. The sample contains roughly 800,000 distinct CDR3 sequences, 58% of which appear only once. The clonotype originates from a man aged 30 to 39 in good health. Material for sequencing was blood. This chain connects TRBV20-1 to TRBJ1-2, with 7 bases matching TRBD1. Here the CDR3 DNA reads TGCAGTGCCCGAGGAACAGGGGAAACTAACTATGGCTACACCTTC. This gives the protein CSARGTGETNYGYTF.